This T cell receptor beta chain is drawn from a study of blood T cell repertoires in COVID-19 (TCRdb year 2020). Looking at the study overall: The collaborator samples originated in the United States, Italy and Spain and spanned the acute and convalescent phases of COVID-19. HLA class I and class II types, where available, came from metadata supplied by the sample provider rather than from assay-based typing. The sample metadata nearly always contained a de-identified subject ID, COVID-19 status, age in years and sex. Deeply sampled blood TCRbeta repertoires from subjects exposed to, actively infected with, or recovered from COVID-19 were included in the dataset. The prospective study material was composed of cDNA or gDNA derived from T cells, B-cell-depleted T cells, or PBMCs. The repertoires were released in a freely available public database meant as a resource for research on the immune response to SARS-CoV-2. Samples were obtained from the ongoing ImmuneRACE study (first 160 participants) and from about 1,300 subjects provided by 6 global collaborators. The investigation overall reported the following: Clinical and demographic metadata were provided uncurated, with the amount varying by source and participant.

Trimming at the junction amounts to 6 bases on V and 8 bases on J, and the germline ends lie 16 bases apart. From the cysteine through the phenylalanine, the CDR3 covers 13 amino acids. CDR3 DNA only is kept here, 39 bases in frame from base 1. In the germline V gene, CDR1 corresponds to KGHSH and CDR2 to LQKENI. Worth noting for this clone: Its antigen has not been determined. No base quality values were provided; no much bigger clone lies one nucleotide off.

In the prospective study, participants were about 18 to 95 years old, resided in around 25 geographic areas of the United States, and were enrolled through a virtual design. In the prospective study, participants were assigned to cohorts based on the clinical history participants reported in a screening survey and a study questionnaire. Exposed participants had been in contact, within 2 weeks of entering the study, with a person who had a PCR-confirmed or clinician-diagnosed case of COVID-19. Each participant in the prospective study had whole blood, serum and a nasopharyngeal or oropharyngeal swab collected by mobile phlebotomists. Over a roughly 2-month period, participants in the prospective study had the option of providing additional blood draws and questionnaires. Blood samples from the prospective study were shipped frozen or at room temperature prior to DNA extraction. TCRbeta CDR3 regions were amplified from genomic DNA using the immunoSEQ Assay, a bias-controlled multiplex PCR. The source study handled its data this way. Within the assay, amplification of reference gene primers was used to estimate how many nucleated cells each sample contained. Sequence reads were collapsed and filtered to measure the absolute abundance of every unique TCRbeta CDR3 rearrangement. For each sample, productive Simpson clonality was calculated as the square root of Simpson's diversity index across productive rearrangements. In its TCRdb copy, this immuneACCESS table keeps in-frame sequences only and misses some clones. Where compared with another copy, unresolved V genes explain less than half of these, and the others have no known cause. The V and J calls and clone size are taken from that table; D and trimming were inferred from the DNA. This sample lists 350,000 to 500,000 clones; roughly 88% were detected once. In total, the top ten clones hold about 1.4% of the sample.

The chain links TRBV18 with TRBJ1-2; the D gene is not confidently resolved. The TCR was taken from a woman younger than 35 who had been exposed to COVID-19. The sample taken for sequencing was PBMCs or T cells enriched from blood (not recorded which). The CDR3 region has the sequence CASSTTGDGGYTF. The DNA reads as follows: TGTGCCAGCTCGACGACCGGGGATGGAGGCTACACCTTC.